The 27 T cell receptor beta chains reported below all come from one sample, sequenced in a study of T cell repertoires in cytomegalovirus infection. No cognate antigen is known for these TCRs. MiXCR, applied by TCRdb to the reads, yields one record per CDR3 protein. The table has roughly 860,000 distinct CDR3 sequences, over 25% seen once; the top ten hold roughly 12%. The sequencing used cultured CD8+ T cells from PBMCs, collected from culture after CMV antigen stimulation. The source is a human donor in good health (CMV status not recorded). Some clones in this sample may be carry-over from other donors' samples.

The gene calls are TRBV6-6 and TRBJ2-7, with TRBD2 matching over 8 bases. CDR3 length: 14 amino acids. Germline V gene sequence: CDR1 MNHNY, CDR2 SVGAGI (reference sequence). V was clipped by 4 bases and J by 3 bases; unmatched bases: 5. This chain's CDR3 is CASSFSGGFYEQYF. The DNA for the CDR3 is TGTGCCAGCAGTTTTTCGGGGGGGTTCTACGAGCAGTACTTC.

This clonotype was found a few times. This chain links TRBV6-5 with TRBJ2-3, with 7 bases lining up with TRBD2. V lost 0 bases and J lost 3; bases outside the gene matches: 6. Germline V CDR1 and CDR2: MNHEY, SVGAGI. This CDR3 spans 16 amino acids. The CDR3 loop is CASSYSGGGRTDTQYF. DNA of the CDR3: TGTGCCAGCAGTTACTCGGGGGGGGGAAGGACAGATACGCAGTATTTT.

This clonotype was picked up a small number of times. V gene TRBV5-5 combines with J gene TRBJ2-1; D not resolved. Germline values: CDR1 SGHKS, CDR2 YYEKEE (reference sequence). The germline V and J ends were trimmed by 4 bases and 0 bases, with 11 bases remaining between them. There are 15 residues in the CDR3. This CDR3 is CASSREVNSYNEQFF. DNA of the CDR3: TGTGCCAGCAGCCGTGAGGTAAACTCCTACAATGAGCAGTTCTTC.

This clonotype was counted between two and nine times. CDR3 nucleotide sequence: TGTGCCAGCAGCTTAGCCCTTCCGGGACAGGAAATTTATGGCTACACCTTC. It translates to CASSLALPGQEIYGYTF. This sequence joins TRBV7-8 and TRBJ1-2; 8 bases align to TRBD1. The junction had 11 bases not matched to a gene; V was cut back by 0 bases and J by 5 bases. Germline CDR1 and CDR2: SGHVS and FQNEAQ. This CDR3 is built from 17 residues.

This clonotype was picked up a small number of times. This sequence joins TRBV12-3 or TRBV12-4 and TRBJ1-1; a weak D match, TRBD1 (6 bases). V was cut by 8 bases and J by 4 bases, with 20 bases left in between. CDR3 length: 15 residues. DNA for the CDR3: TGTGCCAGCGACCCTACGGGGGCGCCTAGCACTGAAGCTTTCTTT. It yields the protein CASDPTGAPSTEAFF.

This clonotype was observed at least ten times. V is TRBV7-2 and J is TRBJ1-2; 9 bases map to TRBD1. CDR3 length equals 19 residues. The germline gives CDR1 SGHTA, CDR2 FQGNSA. The trim removed 1 base at V and 2 bases at J, leaving 14 bases unmatched. DNA of the CDR3: TGTGCCAGCAGCTTAGAGTTGGGGGACAGGGCGGTCGTCAACTATGGCTACACCTTC. It codes for CASSLELGDRAVVNYGYTF.

The chain uses TRBV7-9 and TRBJ2-7, with D tentatively TRBD1 or TRBD2 (5 bases each). V was clipped by 5 bases and J by 9 bases, with 20 bases between them. The germline V gene encodes CDR1 SEHNR and CDR2 FQNEAQ (reference sequence). The CDR3 consists of 14 residues. Here the CDR3 reads CASSPPTRDQLQYV. DNA of the CDR3: TGTGCCAGCAGCCCCCCTACCCGGGACCAGCTGCAGTACGTC.

This clonotype came up a few times. The V call is TRBV6-6, the J call TRBJ2-7; 9 bases are shared with TRBD1. The germline V gene encodes CDR1 MNHNY and CDR2 SVGAGI (reference sequence). The CDR3 is 16 residues long. The ends lost 0 bases at V and 6 bases at J; junction bases unmatched: 9. In DNA form, the CDR3 reads TGTGCCAGCAGTTACTCCCCCGGACAGGGGTTCGGCGAGCAGTACTTC. The encoded protein is CASSYSPGQGFGEQYF.

The CDR3: CASSGRGTPFKYDEQYF. CDR3 bases: TGTGCCAGCAGTGGTCGCGGGACCCCGTTCAAGTACGACGAGCAGTACTTC. This chain joins TRBV25-1 and TRBJ2-7; tentative D call: TRBD2 (6 bases). Germline V gives CDR1 MGHDK, CDR2 SYGVNS. V lost 4 bases and J lost 5, with 24 bases in between. This CDR3 comprises 17 residues.

The rearrangement joins TRBV27 to TRBJ1-2; D is ambiguous. CDR3 length: 14 amino acids. Germline CDR1 and CDR2: MNHEY and SMNVEV (reference sequence). Deletions cut 5 bases from V and 2 bases from J, with 12 bases between. For the CDR3, the DNA is TGTGCCAGCAGTGAGATTCAGTGGAACTATGGCTACACCTTC. Translation gives CASSEIQWNYGYTF.

V is TRBV6-2 or TRBV6-3 and J is TRBJ2-2; no reliable D call. The germline V gene encodes CDR1 MNHEY and CDR2 SVGEGT. The CDR3 is made up of 14 amino acids. V lost 4 bases, J lost 4 bases, and 10 bases lay in between. In DNA form, the CDR3 reads TGTGCCAGCAGTTGGAGTCAGCCCACCGGGGAGCTGTTTTTT. Its protein product is CASSWSQPTGELFF.

The chain has TRBV6-2 or TRBV6-3 and TRBJ2-5, with a possible D match to TRBD2 (7 bases). The CDR3 is 15 amino acids. Germline lookup yields CDR1 MNHEY and CDR2 SVGEGT. V was cut by 7 bases and J by 5 bases, with 20 bases left in between. As DNA, the CDR3 is TGTGCCAGCAACCCAGCGGGACACCTGGGGGAGACCCAGTACTTC. Protein: CASNPAGHLGETQYF.

This clonotype occurred many times. The chain combines TRBV7-9 with TRBJ1-4, with D hard to call. The CDR3 is made up of 13 amino acids. Germline CDR1 and CDR2: SEHNR and FQNEAQ (reference sequence). The V gene lost 3 bases and the J gene lost 7 bases, with 9 bases spanning the gap. Here the CDR3 reads CASSLKGREKLFF. The CDR3 nucleotides are TGTGCCAGCAGCTTGAAAGGACGTGAAAAACTGTTTTTT.

A few counts support this clonotype. This chain connects TRBV19 to TRBJ1-1; unclear D gene. CDR1 and CDR2 (germline): LNHDA, SQIVND (reference sequence). The V and J ends lost 7 bases and 4 bases respectively, with 16 bases between them. The CDR3 is made up of 14 amino acids. For the CDR3, the DNA is TGTGCCAGTACCTCGATGGGGATAGGCACTGAAGCTTTCTTT. Its translation: CASTSMGIGTEAFF. The variable domain in full, completed from reference TRBV19 and TRBJ1-1, reads DGGITQSPKYLFRKEGQNVTLSCEQNLNHDAMYWYRQDPGQGLRLIYYSQIVNDFQKGDIAEGYSVSREKKESFPLTVTSAQKNPTAFYLCASTSMGIGTEAFFGQGTRLTVV.

This clonotype was seen only a few times. In nucleotides, the CDR3 is TGTGCCAGCAGTTTCTCCGACAGATCAAGAAGCGCCTACTATGGCTACACCTTC. It encodes CASSFSDRSRSAYYGYTF. The chain carries TRBV28 and TRBJ1-2; tentatively, D is TRBD1 (5 bases). From germline, CDR1 is MDHEN and CDR2 SYDVKM. The CDR3 consists of 18 residues. Trimming removed 3 bases at V and 3 bases at J, with 23 bases between.

The chain is built from TRBV28 and TRBJ2-1, with D perhaps matching TRBD2 (5 bases). Between the trimmed V and J ends, which lost 4 bases and 2 bases, there was a span of 12 bases. Germline values: CDR1 MDHEN, CDR2 SYDVKM. This CDR3 spans 15 amino acids. CDR3 coding DNA: TGTGCCAGCAGTTCTCGGAGGTTAACCTACAATGAGCAGTTCTTC. This gives the protein CASSSRRLTYNEQFF.

In this sample, this clonotype turned up many times. This chain uses TRBV7-8 with TRBJ1-5; TRBD1 might be the D (5 bases). With 0 bases removed from V and 7 bases from J, the gap between germline ends came to 10 bases. The CDR3 sequence is 14 residues long. Germline CDR1 reads SGHVS; CDR2 reads FQNEAQ. Here the CDR3 reads CASSLARGGQPQHF. In DNA, the CDR3 is TGTGCCAGCAGCTTAGCGAGGGGCGGACAGCCCCAGCATTTT.

This clonotype was found many times. The rearrangement joins TRBV7-8 to TRBJ2-2; 8 positions agree with TRBD1. CDR1 and CDR2 (germline): SGHVS, FQNEAQ. With V trimmed by 1 base and J by 1 base, 2 bases remained unmatched. The CDR3 has 16 residues. For the CDR3, the DNA is TGTGCCAGCAGCTTAGGGACAGGGTGGAACACCGGGGAGCTGTTTTTT. Its protein product is CASSLGTGWNTGELFF. Supplemented by reference TRBV7-8 and TRBJ2-2, the full variable domain reads GAGVSQSPRYKVAKRGQDVALRCDPISGHVSLFWYQQALGQGPEFLTYFQNEAQLDKSGLPSDRFFAERPEGSVSTLKIQRTQQEDSAVYLCASSLGTGWNTGELFFGEGSRLTVL.

This clonotype was detected only a few times. The chain links TRBV29-1 to TRBJ2-5; D possibly corresponds to TRBD2 (7 bases). The V end lost 5 bases, the J end lost 4 bases, and 20 bases lay between the germline ends. The CDR3 is 15 amino acids. Germline lookup yields CDR1 SQVTM and CDR2 ANQGSEA. CDR3 coding DNA: TGCAGCGTTTTTGGGAGGGGGGGGGCCGGAGAGACCCAGTACTTC. It specifies CSVFGRGGAGETQYF.

The J gene is TRBJ1-1, the V gene TRBV6-2 or TRBV6-3, with a weak D call TRBD1 (6 bases). This CDR3 has 14 amino acids. The V end lost 6 bases, the J end lost 7 bases, and 18 bases lay between the germline ends. Germline values: CDR1 MNHEY, CDR2 SVGEGT. CDR3 in amino acids: CASSSSQEGDEAFF. CDR3 in DNA: TGTGCCAGCAGCTCTTCTCAAGAGGGGGATGAAGCTTTCTTT.

In its sample, this clonotype was seen many times. V is TRBV7-6 and J is TRBJ2-5, with 11 positions matching TRBD2. With V trimmed by 5 bases and J by 2 bases, 1 base remained unmatched. Germline lookup yields CDR1 SGHVS and CDR2 FNYEAQ. The length of the CDR3 is 14 residues. The CDR3 DNA follows: TGTGCCAGCAGCCGACTAGCGGGGCAAGAGACCCAGTACTTC. Protein: CASSRLAGQETQYF.

As to this clonotype: This sequence may be a read error, since a much larger clone differs from it by one base. The CDR3 nucleotides are TGTGTCAGCAGCCCCAGCGGGGGAGGAGATACGCAGTATTTT. Translating gives CVSSPSGGGDTQYF. This chain uses TRBV7-6 with TRBJ2-3; 8 nucleotides match TRBD2. The CDR3 spans 14 residues. CDR1 SGHVS and CDR2 FNYEAQ come from the germline V gene.

This clonotype was observed a few times. The chain uses TRBV6-6 and TRBJ2-4; D gene uncertain. Germline V lookup: CDR1 MNHNY, CDR2 SVGAGI (reference sequence). CDR3 length: 16 residues. V was pared by 7 bases and J by 0 bases, with 16 bases between. DNA for the CDR3: TGTGCCAGCACCTCTAAGGCGAGACTAGCCAAAAACATTCAGTACTTC. It codes for CASTSKARLAKNIQYF.

Notes on this clonotype: A junction end diverges from the germline sequence, so it may reflect a read error. This chain links TRBV28 with TRBJ1-5; 8 bases match TRBD1. Germline V gives CDR1 MDHEN, CDR2 SYDVKM. The CDR3 is 14 amino acids. CDR3 sequence reads: CASSMRTGHHPQHF. CDR3 coding DNA: TGTGCCAGCAGTATGCGGACAGGGCATCACCCCCAGCATTTT.

The chain joins TRBV6-1 to TRBJ1-3, with D uncertain. Looked up from germline, CDR1 is MNHNS and CDR2 is SASEGT. V lost 2 bases, J lost 0 bases, and 8 bases lay in between. CDR3 length equals 15 residues. CDR3 sequence (DNA): TGTGCCAGCAGTGAATGGGCCGGCTCTGGAAACACCATATATTTT. It translates to CASSEWAGSGNTIYF.

The rearrangement links TRBV2 to TRBJ2-5; TRBD2 matches at 8 bases. Germline values: CDR1 SNHLY, CDR2 FYNNEI. The CDR3 totals 15 residues. With V trimmed by 3 bases and J by 0 bases, 3 bases remained unmatched. CDR3 region: CASSDGSGDQETQYF. The DNA for the CDR3 is TGTGCCAGCAGTGATGGTAGCGGGGACCAAGAGACCCAGTACTTC.

This clonotype was counted a few times. This rearrangement joins TRBV27 to TRBJ2-1; D remains unclear. CDR1 MNHEY and CDR2 SMNVEV come from the germline V gene (reference sequence). The germline V and J ends were trimmed by 5 bases and 0 bases, with 8 bases remaining between them. The CDR3 is 14 amino acids. This CDR3 is CASSELNSYNEQFF. CDR3 bases: TGTGCCAGCAGTGAACTTAACTCCTACAATGAGCAGTTCTTC.